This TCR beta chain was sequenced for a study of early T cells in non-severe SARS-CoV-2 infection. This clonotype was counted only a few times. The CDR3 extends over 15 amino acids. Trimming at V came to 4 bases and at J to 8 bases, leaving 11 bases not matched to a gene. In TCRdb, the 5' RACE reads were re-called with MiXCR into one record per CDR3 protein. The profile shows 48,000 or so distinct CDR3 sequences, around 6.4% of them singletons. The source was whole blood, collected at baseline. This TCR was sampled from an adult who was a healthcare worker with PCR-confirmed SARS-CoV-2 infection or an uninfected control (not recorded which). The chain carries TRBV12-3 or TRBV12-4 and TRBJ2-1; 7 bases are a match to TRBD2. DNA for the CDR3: TGTGCCAGCAGTTCGAGCGGGACCCCGTCCGATGAGCAGTTCTTC. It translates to CASSSSGTPSDEQFF.